This is a list of T cell receptor beta chains from one sample in a study of T cell responses to AZD1222 COVID-19 vaccine. Profiling relied on immunoSEQ multiplex PCR, and the TCRdb table lists in-frame clones only, not all of them. The repertoire includes about 100,000 clones, 89% of them detected once, and over 3% sits in the top ten. Sample: peripheral blood, taken on day 0 of MenACWY control vaccination. The receptors originated from an adult in good health. CDR3s include the opening cysteine and the closing phenylalanine or tryptophan. The order of the fields is D gene, V gene, J gene, clone size, CDR3 length, CDR3 DNA, CDR3 protein. A D gene is named only where the DNA matches it firmly. Only part of the rows carry a size: once, few, many, or a class if the clone is expanded.

D: NA
V: TRBV6-5
J: TRBJ1-2
size: once
length: 13
DNA: TGTGCCAGCACGCGCCAAGGAAGCTATGGCTACACCTTC
CDR3: CASTRQGSYGYTF

D: NA
V: TRBV27
J: TRBJ2-2
size: NA
length: 18
DNA: TGTGCCAGCCGAAAGGTTCCCTACGCGGGGACGAACACCGGGGAGCTGTTTTTT
CDR3: CASRKVPYAGTNTGELFF

D: NA
V: TRBV12-3/TRBV12-4
J: TRBJ2-3
size: once
length: 13
DNA: TGTGCCAGCAGAGACAGTACTTTAGATACGCAGTATTTT
CDR3: CASRDSTLDTQYF

D: TRBD1
V: TRBV23-1
J: TRBJ1-2
size: NA
length: 17
DNA: TGCGCCAGCAGTCAAACCCCGTGGAGGGGGCAGTGTGATGGCTACACCTTC
CDR3: CASSQTPWRGQCDGYTF

D: NA
V: TRBV28
J: TRBJ1-5
size: NA
length: 16
DNA: TGTGCCAGCAGTTTATGGCCGGAGCTAAGCAATCAGCCCCAGCATTTT
CDR3: CASSLWPELSNQPQHF

D: TRBD1
V: TRBV7-2
J: TRBJ1-1
size: NA
length: 13
DNA: TGTGCCAGCAGCCCTGACAGGGATACGGCTGCTTTCTTT
CDR3: CASSPDRDTAAFF

D: NA
V: TRBV6-2/TRBV6-3
J: TRBJ1-2
size: NA
length: 14
DNA: TGTGCCAGCAGTTACTCGACAGGACACTATGGCTACACCTTC
CDR3: CASSYSTGHYGYTF

D: NA
V: TRBV7-3
J: TRBJ1-5
size: NA
length: 16
DNA: TGTGCCAGCAGCGCACACGGGCCAGGGGTGGAGCAGCCCCAGCATTTT
CDR3: CASSAHGPGVEQPQHF

D: NA
V: TRBV28
J: TRBJ2-7
size: NA
length: 13
DNA: TGTGCCAGCAGTGACGGTTCAGACGACGAGCAGTACTTC
CDR3: CASSDGSDDEQYF

D: NA
V: TRBV3-1/TRBV3-2
J: TRBJ2-3
size: NA
length: 13
DNA: TGTGCCAGCAGCCAAGTAAGCAGGTCTACGCAGTATTTT
CDR3: CASSQVSRSTQYF

D: NA
V: TRBV28
J: TRBJ1-2
size: once
length: 15
DNA: TGTGCCAGCACCAACGCAGGGGCAAAGGGCTATGGCTACACCTTC
CDR3: CASTNAGAKGYGYTF

D: NA
V: TRBV5-1
J: TRBJ2-5
size: NA
length: 14
DNA: TGCGCCAGCAGCGTGGGTGTGGGGGGAGAGACCCAGTACTTC
CDR3: CASSVGVGGETQYF

D: NA
V: TRBV28
J: TRBJ1-1
size: NA
length: 14
DNA: TGTGCCAGCAGTCCGGGGTCAGGGGACACTGAAGCTTTCTTT
CDR3: CASSPGSGDTEAFF

D: NA
V: TRBV6-2/TRBV6-3
J: TRBJ2-7
size: NA
length: 15
DNA: TGTGCCAGCAGTTTGGAGCAGGTGATGCCCTACGAGCAGTACTTC
CDR3: CASSLEQVMPYEQYF

D: TRBD2
V: TRBV13
J: TRBJ2-3
size: NA
length: 16
DNA: TGTGCCAGCAGATCCTGGACGCGGGGGGGCCCTGATACGCAGTATTTT
CDR3: CASRSWTRGGPDTQYF

D: TRBD1
V: TRBV9
J: TRBJ1-6
size: once
length: 16
DNA: TGTGCCAGCAGCGTAGCGACAGGGGGAGGTAATTCACCCCTCCACTTT
CDR3: CASSVATGGGNSPLHF

D: NA
V: TRBV28
J: TRBJ1-2
size: NA
length: 16
DNA: TGTGCCAGCAGGTCACGGGGGGGCAAGGGTAACTATGGCTACACCTTC
CDR3: CASRSRGGKGNYGYTF

D: TRBD1
V: TRBV9
J: TRBJ1-5
size: NA
length: 16
DNA: TGTGCCAGCAGCGTAGGGAAGGGGACAGGGAATCAGCCCCAGCATTTT
CDR3: CASSVGKGTGNQPQHF

D: TRBD1
V: TRBV6-5
J: TRBJ2-7
size: NA
length: 13
DNA: TGTGCCAGCAGTCCCGGACAGGGGTTGGGGCAGTACTTC
CDR3: CASSPGQGLGQYF